The clone carrying this T cell receptor beta chain was counted a single time. The antigen is unknown. This specimen belongs to a study of shared clonotypes between healthy human individuals. The study, taken as a whole, reports: Relative to memory subsets, naive subsets generally showed larger estimated richness.

The data were produced by immunoSEQ multiplex PCR, yet TCRdb's version contains in-frame clones alone and is incomplete. The sample includes more than 500,000 clones, 90% to 97% of them seen just once. Germline lookup yields CDR1 SGHAT and CDR2 FQDESV (reference sequence). This CDR3 has 14 residues. Trimming stripped 5 bases from V and 2 bases from J, with 12 bases between. The V and J genes are TRBV11-1 and TRBJ1-1; D not certain. The sequenced sample consisted of naive CD4+ T cells sorted from blood. Specified subset: CD45RA+ positively selected. The sequence derives from a woman aged 25 to 39 in good health. In nucleotides, the CDR3 is TGTGCCAGCAGCCCCGCTGGGTCTAACACTGAAGCTTTCTTT. The encoded protein is CASSPAGSNTEAFF.